This T cell receptor (beta chain) appears in the sequencing data of a study of cytomegalovirus exposure and HLA in healthy donors. PCR employed 60 Vbeta and 13 Jbeta primers. Clones were read by immunoSEQ multiplex PCR, and TCRdb kept only the in-frame ones, dropping some. The sample consists of roughly 200,000 clones, roughly 79% of them appearing once. Study results and limitations: An ancestry cluster, one associated with Asian ancestry, reportedly showed fewer N-insertions than the approximately 720-donor mean in a later analysis. Apart from CMV serostatus, no immune exposure information was available.

This clone turned up a few times. What it recognizes is unknown. The sample comprised PBMCs. This receptor was identified in a man younger than 45 in good health and CMV-seronegative.

The CDR3 region has the DNA TGTGCCAGCAGTGAAGTCGGGTTGAGTGAAAAACTGTTTTTT. Translating gives CASSEVGLSEKLFF. V and J are TRBV6-1 and TRBJ1-4; D remains unclear. The CDR3 sequence is 14 residues long. Germline V lookup: CDR1 MNHNS, CDR2 SASEGT. V was clipped by 1 base and J by 7 bases, with 10 bases between them.